Listed below are T cell receptor beta chains from one sample, sequenced in a study of blood T cell repertoires in COVID-19. Libraries were prepared by immunoSEQ multiplex PCR; TCRdb keeps only in-frame clonotypes and omits some of them. The top ten clones hold over 3.5% of a sample with about 160,000 clones, roughly 93% of them seen once. Sequenced: peripheral blood. The receptors here all came from a woman aged 50 to 60 with acute or convalescent COVID-19. Each CDR3 is given with its conserved first and last residue. The D gene is left open where the match is weak. Size is omitted from some rows. Given values are once, few, many or a class for expanded clones.

.	TRBJ2-7	TRBV3-1/TRBV3-2	.	CASSQVFGRTGPTQQGHEQYF	TGTGCCAGCAGCCAAGTGTTCGGCAGGACGGGACCGACGCAACAGGGCCACGAGCAGTACTTC
.	TRBJ2-5	TRBV9	TRBD1	CASSAGTGVVTQYF	TGTGCCAGCAGCGCTGGGACAGGGGTGGTGACCCAGTACTTC
once	TRBJ2-5	TRBV21-1	.	CASSGYLYFSGGPETQYF	TGTGCCAGCAGCGGCTACTTGTACTTCTCAGGGGGCCCAGAGACCCAGTACTTC
.	TRBJ1-5	TRBV4-3	.	CASSQSNTNQPQHF	TGCGCCAGCAGCCAGTCCAATACTAATCAGCCCCAGCATTTT
.	TRBJ1-1	TRBV25-1	TRBD1	CASNLGQANTEAFF	TGTGCCAGCAACCTTGGACAGGCGAACACTGAAGCTTTCTTT
.	TRBJ1-1	TRBV3-1/TRBV3-2	.	CASSLRMGAEAFF	TGTGCCAGCAGCCTGCGTATGGGGGCGGAAGCTTTCTTT
.	TRBJ2-3	TRBV11-2	.	CASSLDRTDTQYF	TGTGCCAGCAGCTTAGATAGAACAGATACGCAGTATTTT
.	TRBJ2-1	TRBV19	TRBD1	CASSIDSLTGGAYNEQFF	TGTGCCAGTAGTATAGACTCCCTAACAGGGGGCGCCTACAATGAGCAGTTCTTC
.	TRBJ1-1	TRBV18	.	CASSPGDTEAFF	TGTGCCAGCTCACCCGGGGACACTGAAGCTTTCTTT
.	TRBJ1-6	TRBV11-2	TRBD1	CASSSPRDRVNSPLHF	TGTGCCAGCAGCTCCCCGAGAGACAGGGTTAATTCACCCCTCCACTTT
.	TRBJ1-1	TRBV25-1	.	CASSDEGLAFF	TGTGCCAGCAGTGACGAGGGCCTCGCTTTCTTT
.	TRBJ1-4	TRBV6-2/TRBV6-3	.	CASSLHEKLFF	TGTGCCAGCAGTCTCCATGAAAAACTGTTTTTT
.	TRBJ2-7	TRBV9	.	CASSVGSQGSAEQYF	TGTGCCAGCAGCGTAGGGTCGCAGGGTAGTGCCGAGCAGTACTTC
few	TRBJ2-2	TRBV19	TRBD2	CASSTYSGRARRTGELFF	TGTGCCAGTAGTACTTATAGCGGGAGGGCCCGGAGGACCGGGGAGCTGTTTTTT
.	TRBJ1-1	TRBV30	TRBD1	CAWSVQGLTEAFF	TGTGCCTGGAGTGTACAGGGGCTCACTGAAGCTTTCTTT
.	TRBJ1-1	TRBV5-4	TRBD1	CASSPLRTGENTEAFF	TGTGCCAGCAGCCCCTTAAGGACAGGGGAAAACACTGAAGCTTTCTTT
.	TRBJ1-1	TRBV10-2	.	CASSEFTGNTEAFF	TGCGCCAGCTCTGAATTTACAGGGAACACTGAAGCTTTCTTT
.	TRBJ1-5	TRBV19	TRBD1	CATQGQGQQPQHF	TGTGCCACCCAGGGACAGGGTCAACAGCCCCAGCATTTT
.	TRBJ2-7	TRBV4-1	.	CASSQGMNQVPYEQYF	TGCGCCAGCAGCCAAGGCATGAATCAGGTACCCTACGAGCAGTACTTC
.	TRBJ2-1	TRBV9	TRBD2	CASSVGRGGSYNEQFF	TGTGCCAGCAGCGTAGGGCGGGGGGGCTCCTACAATGAGCAGTTCTTC
.	TRBJ1-2	TRBV7-2	.	CASSLRGSGVSDGYTF	TGTGCCAGCAGCTTAAGGGGATCGGGGGTCTCCGATGGCTACACCTTC
.	TRBJ2-3	TRBV19	TRBD2	CASRTSGGAGTQYF	TGTGCCAGTAGGACTAGCGGGGGGGCTGGTACGCAGTATTTT
.	TRBJ1-1	TRBV6-2/TRBV6-3	.	CASSYPQAGGKGNTEAFF	TGTGCCAGCAGTTACCCTCAGGCGGGGGGTAAAGGGAACACTGAAGCTTTCTTT
once	TRBJ2-7	TRBV5-1	TRBD1	CASKDRGSGLRSYEQYF	TGCGCCAGCAAAGACAGGGGCTCCGGGTTACGCTCCTACGAGCAGTACTTC
.	TRBJ2-7	TRBV13	.	CASSGPGTYEQYF	TGTGCCAGCAGCGGACCGGGGACCTACGAGCAGTACTTC
.	TRBJ1-2	TRBV5-8	.	CASSPDSYGYTF	TGTGCCAGCAGCCCTGACAGCTATGGCTACACCTTC
.	TRBJ1-5	TRBV6-2/TRBV6-3	.	CASSYLTGPQHF	TGTGCCAGCAGTTACCTCACGGGGCCCCAGCATTTT
.	TRBJ2-7	TRBV28	.	CASSFVVRAYEQYF	TGTGCCAGCAGTTTTGTAGTACGCGCCTACGAGCAGTACTTC
.	TRBJ1-5	TRBV2	.	CASSPEGFGNQPQHF	TGTGCCAGCAGTCCGGAGGGTTTCGGGAATCAGCCCCAGCATTTT
.	TRBJ1-5	TRBV19	.	CASSIGGGSNQPQHF	TGTGCCAGTAGTATAGGAGGGGGAAGCAATCAGCCCCAGCATTTT
.	TRBJ2-7	TRBV7-9	.	CASSRISTHHEQYF	TGTGCCAGCAGTCGTATTTCGACTCACCACGAGCAGTACTTC
.	TRBJ2-1	TRBV24-1	TRBD2	CATSEGLAGGLGAYNEQFF	TGTGCCACCAGTGAGGGACTAGCGGGGGGTCTGGGGGCCTACAATGAGCAGTTCTTC
few	TRBJ2-7	TRBV20-1	.	CSASTGKQYF	TGCAGTGCTTCAACAGGGAAGCAGTACTTC
.	TRBJ1-4	TRBV7-2	.	CASSLSRGATNEKLFF	TGTGCCAGCAGCTTGAGCAGGGGAGCAACTAATGAAAAACTGTTTTTT
.	TRBJ2-1	TRBV5-8	.	CASSLGSSYNEQFF	TGTGCCAGCAGCTTGGGGAGCTCCTACAATGAGCAGTTCTTC
few	TRBJ2-2	TRBV4-1	.	CASSQERGIDTGELFF	TGCGCCAGCAGCCAAGAACGAGGGATAGACACCGGGGAGCTGTTTTTT
.	TRBJ2-1	TRBV14	.	CASSQGRGSYNEQFF	TGTGCCAGCAGCCAAGGGAGGGGCTCCTACAATGAGCAGTTCTTC
.	TRBJ1-1	TRBV6-5	.	CASSYSGRGSTEAFF	TGTGCCAGCAGTTACTCGGGGAGGGGGAGCACTGAAGCTTTCTTT
.	TRBJ2-1	TRBV18	.	CASSLDDRYNEQFF	TGTGCCAGCTCTCTAGATGACCGGTACAATGAGCAGTTCTTC
once	TRBJ1-1	TRBV4-2	.	CASSLTEMNTEAFF	TGTGCCAGCAGCCTAACAGAAATGAACACTGAAGCTTTCTTT
once	TRBJ2-7	TRBV9	TRBD1	CASSVGGQGFHEQYF	TGTGCCAGCAGCGTAGGAGGACAGGGATTCCACGAGCAGTACTTC
.	TRBJ1-5	TRBV30	TRBD1	CAWSVPGTGHQPQHF	TGTGCCTGGAGTGTCCCCGGGACAGGCCATCAGCCCCAGCATTTT
.	TRBJ1-4	TRBV28	.	CASSILGGGFEKLFF	TGTGCCAGCAGTATCCTAGGGGGAGGGTTTGAAAAACTGTTTTTT
.	TRBJ1-1	TRBV13	.	CASSPGGTEAFF	TGTGCCAGCAGCCCGGGTGGCACTGAAGCTTTCTTT
.	TRBJ2-6	TRBV15	.	CATSRDQQVRHSGANVLTF	TGTGCCACCAGCAGAGATCAACAGGTCCGACACTCTGGGGCCAACGTCCTGACTTTC
.	TRBJ1-1	TRBV3-1/TRBV3-2	.	CASSRNRAGTEAFF	TGTGCCAGCAGCCGAAACAGGGCGGGCACTGAAGCTTTCTTT
few	TRBJ1-4	TRBV5-8	.	CASSFIQWPFATNEKLFF	TGTGCCAGCAGCTTTATACAGTGGCCGTTTGCAACTAATGAAAAACTGTTTTTT
.	TRBJ2-1	TRBV5-4	TRBD2	CASSLASGGYNEQFF	TGTGCCAGCAGCTTGGCTAGCGGGGGTTACAATGAGCAGTTCTTC